The clone carrying this TCR beta chain was counted many times. This specimen belongs to a study of blood T cells in healthy people across ages. V gave up 4 bases and J gave up 6 bases; unmatched junction bases: 5. The CDR3 is made up of 14 amino acids. CDR1 SEHNR and CDR2 FQNEAQ come from the germline V gene (reference sequence). The draw of peripheral blood yielded roughly 9.4 milliliters from each donor. Total RNA was isolated from each sample in quantities of at least 6 micrograms. Using a J-beta primer mix together with a sample-barcoded 5' primer, a second PCR was run for roughly 6 to 12 cycles. Each of the cDNA molecules was tagged by a template-switch adaptor with 12 random nucleotides. One entry per CDR3 protein, called by TCRdb with MiXCR from the 5' RACE reads. Of 780,000 or so distinct CDR3 sequences listed, 56% are singletons.

The sequence derives from a man aged 40-49 years in good health. V is TRBV7-9 and J is TRBJ2-4; TRBD1 matches 8 bases. Sequencing was done on a sample of blood. CDR3 protein: CASSSKTGANIQYF. CDR3 coding DNA: TGTGCCAGCAGCTCGAAGACAGGGGCAAACATTCAGTACTTC.